The clone carrying this T cell receptor (beta chain) was picked up a small number of times. Its antigen is currently unknown. The sample is drawn from a study of CD8 T cells in ankylosing spondylitis. Study-wide points: Significant enrichment of disease-linked clones was reportedly seen in matched ankylosing spondylitis synovial fluid. Made up of under ten highly homologous variants, a TCR beta motif appeared characteristic of ankylosing spondylitis blood.

Library preparation for TCR beta used quantitative 5'-RACE with molecular barcodes. TCRdb fed the 5' RACE reads into MiXCR, producing one record per CDR3 protein. The sample shows 250,000 to 350,000 distinct CDR3 sequences, around 19% of them seen only once. CDR1 and CDR2 from the germline V gene are MNHEY and SVGAGI. V lost 3 bases and J lost 0, with 8 bases in between. This CDR3 spans 14 amino acids. The source of this sequence is a male donor with ankylosing spondylitis or in good health (not recorded which). The rearrangement links TRBV6-5 to TRBJ2-5; D is undetermined. The sequenced sample consisted of blood, either unsorted or a sorted T cell fraction (not recorded which). CDR3 nucleotide sequence: TGTGCCAGCAGTTATCCAGGAGACCAAGAGACCCAGTACTTC. This codes for CASSYPGDQETQYF.